This TCR beta chain was sequenced during a study of vaccination and CD4 T cells after COVID-19. About the study: Sampling post-COVID took place a median around 91 days after diagnosis (range 35 to 161). A few convalescent patients gave samples at day 14 and days 161 to 241 post-vaccination. Cultures designated as controls were supplied with a CEFX pool, an HIV-1 Nef pool, or no peptide.

CDR3 length: 16 amino acids. Germline assignment: CDR1 DFQATT and CDR2 SNEGSKA (reference sequence). Trimming at V came to 0 bases and at J to 3 bases, leaving 8 bases not matched to a gene. The assay that was used to sequence DNA from cultured CD4+ T cells was the Oncomine TCR Beta short-read assay. In TCRdb, the PCR reads were re-called with MiXCR into one record per CDR3 protein. The top ten clones hold 8.6% of a sample with roughly 24,000 distinct CDR3 sequences, 30% to 35% of them seen once. Time point reported: late sampling 161 to 241 days after vaccination in three convalescent patients. The treatment: roughly 11-day PBMC culture with coronavirus spike peptide pools or control peptides (ViraFEST assay). Notes on this clonotype: Its matching antigen is unknown.

General observations from the study: For convalescent patients, 304 of the 307 vaccine-specific clones analyzed were classified as spike mono-reactive.

This specimen consisted of CD4+ T cells from blood, cultured in vitro, obtained about 7 months after SARS-CoV-2 vaccination. This chain links TRBV20-1 with TRBJ2-7; TRBD2 matches 10 bases. The TCR comes from a human donor who had recovered from COVID-19. The CDR3: CSARDSSLAGDYEQYF. The CDR3 DNA reads TGCAGTGCTAGAGATAGTTCCCTAGCGGGAGACTACGAGCAGTACTTC.